This passage covers 27 T cell receptor beta chains from one sample sequenced in a study of graft-versus-host responses after intestinal transplantation. TCRdb keeps only in-frame clones here, not all; method: immunoSEQ multiplex PCR. The sample shows about 120,000 clones, approximately 95% of them seen only once. For these TCRs, the target antigens are not known. This material consisted of unstimulated CD8+ T cells sorted from spleen or lymph node cells, taken before intestinal transplant. These receptors were obtained from a human donor who received an intestinal transplant.

The chain links TRBV4-1 to TRBJ2-7; 14 nucleotides line up with TRBD2. This CDR3 has 16 amino acids. Trimming took 4 bases from V and 4 from J; bases not matched to a gene: 6. Germline V lookup: CDR1 MGHRA, CDR2 YSYEKL. As DNA, the CDR3 is TGCGCCAGCAGCCCTTCGGGACTAGCGGGAGCGTACGAGCAGTACTTC. It is translated as CASSPSGLAGAYEQYF.

This clone was recorded only once. The chain employs TRBV9 and TRBJ2-3; D possibly corresponds to TRBD2 (6 bases). Trimming left V 0 bases short and J 3 bases short, with 11 bases between. The CDR3 sequence is 15 residues long. Germline CDR1 SGDLS, CDR2 YYNGEE. The CDR3 is CASSVGGVGTDTQYF. The CDR3 region has the DNA TGTGCCAGCAGCGTAGGGGGGGTTGGGACAGATACGCAGTATTTT.

This sequence joins TRBV5-6 and TRBJ1-2; TRBD1 matches at 7 bases. This CDR3 comprises 16 residues. Trimming at V came to 4 bases and at J to 1 base, leaving 10 bases not matched to a gene. The germline V gene encodes CDR1 SGHDT and CDR2 YYEEEE. This CDR3 reads CASSKGTVRYNYGYTF. The CDR3 nucleotides are TGTGCCAGCAGCAAAGGGACAGTCCGTTATAACTATGGCTACACCTTC.

This sequence joins TRBV27 and TRBJ2-1; no firm D call. The CDR3 is 13 amino acids. Trimming removed 4 bases from V and 4 bases from J, with 8 bases in between. Germline assignment: CDR1 MNHEY and CDR2 SMNVEV (reference sequence). As DNA, the CDR3 is TGTGCCAGCAGTTCCCGTGGGTACAATGAGCAGTTCTTC. Translation: CASSSRGYNEQFF.

The chain links TRBV7-8 to TRBJ2-7; 10 nucleotides line up with TRBD2. Per germline, CDR1 SGHVS and CDR2 FQNEAQ. J lost 1 base, V lost 6 bases, and 12 bases had no gene match. This CDR3 spans 17 amino acids. The CDR3 coding sequence is TGTGCCAGCAGGTTGGGGCTAGCGGGAGATCGTTCCTACGAGCAGTACTTC. Encoded protein: CASRLGLAGDRSYEQYF.

The CDR3 DNA follows: TGCGCCAGCAGCCACCGGTCGGGACTAGCGGGGTACAATGAGCAGTTCTTC. Encoded protein: CASSHRSGLAGYNEQFF. The chain recombines TRBV4-3 with TRBJ2-1, with 13 bases lining up with TRBD2. Unmatched junction bases numbered 6, after V lost 3 bases and J lost 4 bases. There are 17 residues in the CDR3. From germline, CDR1 is LGHNA and CDR2 YSLEER.

The chain combines TRBV7-7 with TRBJ2-5; TRBD2 is a possible D gene (5 bases). Germline V gene lookup returns CDR1 SSHAT and CDR2 FNYEAQ (reference sequence). The CDR3 spans 15 residues. Deletions cut 2 bases from V and 5 bases from J, with 15 bases between. The CDR3 nucleotides read TGTGCCAGCAGCTTAAGGGTCGGTAGGGAGGAGACCCAGTACTTC. Translated, it gives CASSLRVGREETQYF.

The chain joins TRBV7-2 to TRBJ2-1, with TRBD2 matching 7 bases. The V segment lost 5 bases and the J segment 9 bases; nucleotides outside the gene matches: 10. From germline, CDR1 is SGHTA and CDR2 FQGNSA. The CDR3 totals 14 residues. DNA for the CDR3: TGTGCCAGCAGCCCCCTGCGGGAGTGGAGTGAGCAGTTCTTC. It yields the protein CASSPLREWSEQFF.

This rearrangement joins TRBV5-6 to TRBJ2-3; D is ambiguous. The germline CDR1 and CDR2 sequences are SGHDT and YYEEEE. CDR3 size: 12 residues. Trimming pared 3 bases from V and 1 base from J, leaving 3 bases between. CDR3 in DNA: TGTGCCAGCAGCTCGGGCACAGATACGCAGTATTTT. This gives the protein CASSSGTDTQYF. The whole variable domain, filled in from reference TRBV5-6 and TRBJ2-3, reads DAGVTQSPTHLIKTRGQQVTLRCSPKSGHDTVSWYQQALGQGPQFIFQYYEEEERQRGNFPDRFSGHQFPNYSSELNVNALLLGDSALYLCASSSGTDTQYFGPGTRLTVL.

The chain uses TRBV6-1 and TRBJ2-7, with TRBD1 matching 9 bases. The V and J ends lost 2 bases and 5 bases, in that order; junction bases with no gene match: 4. Per the germline V gene, CDR1 is MNHNS and CDR2 is SASEGT. This CDR3 comprises 14 residues. The CDR3 DNA follows: TGTGCCAGCAGTGAACTTGGACAGGGGAACGAGCAGTACTTC. Residues: CASSELGQGNEQYF.

The rearrangement links TRBV19 to TRBJ1-3, with D possibly being TRBD1 (5 bases). V lost 3 bases to trimming and J lost 2 bases, with 8 bases between them. The CDR3 spans 14 residues. Germline V gene lookup returns CDR1 LNHDA and CDR2 SQIVND (reference sequence). Here the CDR3 DNA reads TGTGCCAGTAGTATGGGGGGTCCTGGAAACACCATATATTTT. Protein product: CASSMGGPGNTIYF.

The CDR3 loop reads CASSPRIEAKNIQYF. As DNA, the CDR3 is TGTGCCAGCAGTCCTAGAATCGAGGCCAAAAACATTCAGTACTTC. The chain carries TRBV13 and TRBJ2-4; D unclear. The V gene's germline CDR1 is PRHDT and CDR2 FYEKMQ (reference sequence). The CDR3 has 15 amino acids. V gave up 6 bases and J gave up 1 base, with 13 bases separating them.

V gene TRBV18 combines with J gene TRBJ2-7; 11 positions agree with TRBD1. The CDR3 spans 14 residues. The germline CDR1 and CDR2 sequences are KGHSH and LQKENI. J lost 3 bases, V lost 3 bases, and 1 base had no gene match. The CDR3 loop is CASSPGTGGYEQYF. The CDR3 DNA follows: TGTGCCAGCTCACCCGGGACAGGGGGCTACGAGCAGTACTTC.

The chain couples TRBV28 to TRBJ2-7; D is possibly TRBD1 (5 bases). Germline lookup yields CDR1 MDHEN and CDR2 SYDVKM. This CDR3 comprises 16 residues. V dropped 5 bases and J dropped 4 bases, with 21 bases sitting between them. Here the CDR3 reads CASSRDQGDVGYEQYF. Here the CDR3 DNA reads TGTGCCAGCAGTCGAGACCAGGGTGACGTAGGTTACGAGCAGTACTTC.

The chain recombines TRBV5-6 with TRBJ2-5; 8 nucleotides agree with TRBD1. The J call may not be correct, given that the DNA end is closer to TRBJ2-7. The CDR3 has 16 amino acids. Germline lookup yields CDR1 SGHDT and CDR2 YYEEEE. CDR3 DNA: TGTGCCAGCAGCATAATATCCCGGGACAGGAGGTACGAGCAGTACTTC. Translating gives CASSIISRDRRYEQYF.

The chain links TRBV4-1 to TRBJ2-7; D is possibly TRBD2 (6 bases). Trimming cost V 3 bases and J 6 bases, with 18 bases left between them. There are 15 residues in the CDR3. Looked up from germline, CDR1 is MGHRA and CDR2 is YSYEKL. DNA for the CDR3: TGCGCCAGCAGCCACCAGGAGGGCCAATGGACCGAGCAGTACTTC. It is translated as CASSHQEGQWTEQYF.

The V call is TRBV11-2, the J call TRBJ1-1; D uncertain. The CDR3 totals 14 residues. Germline values: CDR1 SGHAT, CDR2 FQNNGV. Trimming took 5 bases from V and 1 from J, leaving 11 bases between them. The CDR3 region is CASSPLVRNTEAFF. The CDR3 DNA reads TGTGCCAGCAGCCCCCTGGTTCGGAACACTGAAGCTTTCTTT.

This sequence joins TRBV27 and TRBJ2-7; TRBD2 agrees at 10 bases. The CDR3 spans 13 residues. V shed 5 bases and J 10 bases; nucleotides not matched to a gene: 8. CDR1 is MNHEY, CDR2 SMNVEV, per germline (reference sequence). CDR3 sequence: CASSIAGGDSQYF. CDR3 sequence (DNA): TGTGCCAGCAGTATAGCGGGAGGAGACTCTCAGTACTTC.

The chain recombines TRBV13 with TRBJ1-2; D is perhaps TRBD1 (6 bases). The CDR3 spans 14 residues. V was shortened by 5 bases and J by 8 bases, with 18 bases between the two germline ends. The germline gives CDR1 PRHDT, CDR2 FYEKMQ (reference sequence). In DNA form, the CDR3 reads TGTGCCAGCAGCCCTAGGGGGGAGACTAGGGGCTACACCTTC. It encodes CASSPRGETRGYTF.

The CDR3 is CASNRWGSLAKNIQYF. Written as DNA, the CDR3 is TGTGCCAGCAACCGATGGGGGTCCCTAGCCAAAAACATTCAGTACTTC. This rearrangement joins TRBV5-5 to TRBJ2-4; D may be TRBD1 or TRBD2 (5 bases each). The germline V and J ends were trimmed by 6 bases and 0 bases, with 16 bases remaining between them. The V gene's germline CDR1 is SGHKS and CDR2 YYEKEE (reference sequence). The CDR3 extends over 16 amino acids. The full variable domain, in which reference TRBV5-5 and TRBJ2-4 provide the parts outside the CDR3, is DAGVTQSPTHLIKTRGQQVTLRCSPISGHKSVSWYQQVLGQGPQFIFQYYEKEERGRGNFPDRFSARQFPNYSSELNVNALLLGDSALYLCASNRWGSLAKNIQYFGAGTRLSVL.

Remarks on this clone: Other DNA sequences in the sample encode the same CDR3. CDR3 DNA: TGCGCCAGCAGCCAGGGGTTGGAGACCGGAGGGACCCAGTACTTC. Its protein product is CASSQGLETGGTQYF. The genes are TRBV4-3 and TRBJ2-5; the D gene is possibly TRBD2 (5 bases). Looked up from germline, CDR1 is LGHNA and CDR2 is YSLEER. This CDR3 comprises 15 residues. Trimming took off 3 bases at V and 7 bases at J, with 18 bases between the two ends.

The rearrangement links TRBV15 to TRBJ2-7, with 8 bases fitting TRBD1. CDR3 length: 13 residues. V lost 5 bases and J lost 7; bases outside the gene matches: 7. The germline CDR1 and CDR2 sequences are LNHNV and YYDKDF (reference sequence). CDR3 in amino acids: CATSLRTGQEQYF. The CDR3 DNA sequence: TGTGCCACCAGCTTAAGGACAGGGCAAGAGCAGTACTTC. Full variable domain (outside the CDR3, taken from reference TRBV15 and TRBJ2-7): DAMVIQNPRYQVTQFGKPVTLSCSQTLNHNVMYWYQQKSSQAPKLLFHYYDKDFNNEADTPDNFQSRRPNTSFCFLDIRSPGLGDTAMYLCATSLRTGQEQYFGPGTRLTVT.

This clone was seen a single time. The chain is built from TRBV7-3 and TRBJ2-7, with D possibly TRBD1 on 5 matching bases. The end of the DNA is better explained by TRBJ2-1, so the J call may be wrong. Germline CDR1 is SGHTA and CDR2 is FQGTGA. CDR3 length: 14 residues. CDR3 amino acids: CASSQDSSYNEQFF. CDR3 DNA: TGTGCCAGCAGCCAAGACAGTTCCTACAATGAGCAGTTCTTC.

The V call is TRBV9, the J call TRBJ2-2, with a possible D match to TRBD2 (5 bases). The CDR3 consists of 13 residues. With 3 bases removed from V and 5 bases from J, the gap between germline ends came to 8 bases. Germline values: CDR1 SGDLS, CDR2 YYNGEE. CDR3 in DNA: TGTGCCAGCAGCGCCGGAGGAACCGGGGAGCTGTTTTTT. Translated: CASSAGGTGELFF.

The V and J genes are TRBV6-5 and TRBJ2-7; D is possibly TRBD2 (5 bases). Germline CDR1 is MNHEY and CDR2 is SVGAGI. V was pared by 5 bases and J by 2 bases, with 16 bases between. The CDR3 sequence is 15 residues long. The CDR3 is CASSPEASRAYEQYF. The CDR3 bases are TGTGCCAGCAGTCCGGAGGCTTCTCGCGCCTACGAGCAGTACTTC.

The chain recombines TRBV9 with TRBJ2-3, with a possible D match to TRBD2 (6 bases). The germline V gene encodes CDR1 SGDLS and CDR2 YYNGEE. Trimming shortened V by 4 bases and J by 2 bases, and 11 bases separated the two germline ends. This CDR3 comprises 14 residues. This chain's CDR3 is CASSMRGYTDTQYF. In DNA, the CDR3 is TGTGCCAGCAGCATGCGGGGTTACACAGATACGCAGTATTTT.

V and J are TRBV5-6 and TRBJ1-1; D might be TRBD1 (5 bases). The germline V gene has CDR1 SGHDT and CDR2 YYEEEE. This CDR3 comprises 13 residues. V dropped 4 bases and J dropped 2 bases, with 9 bases sitting between them. This chain's CDR3 is CASSMGLNTEAFF. The CDR3 DNA reads as TGTGCCAGCAGCATGGGACTAAACACTGAAGCTTTCTTT.